This is a list of T cell receptor beta chains from one sample in a study of Tregs in tolerant kidney transplant recipients. Here immunoSEQ multiplex PCR was the method, and the copy in TCRdb shows in-frame clones only, minus some. The profile shows tens of thousands of clones, roughly nine tenths of them singletons. Sequencing input: Tregs from blood. The source is a human donor in good health. The CDR3 runs from the conserved cysteine through the conserved F or W. The D gene is left open where the match is weak. Expanded clones get a size class; other rows say once, few or many, or leave the size out.

v_gene	d_gene	abundance	j_gene	CDR3aa	CDR3nt
TRBV6-1	TRBD1	-	TRBJ2-3	CASKTGTQRDTQYF	TGTGCCAGCAAGACAGGGACCCAACGGGATACGCAGTATTTT
TRBV6-1	-	-	TRBJ1-1	CASSEVFRVYTEAFF	TGTGCCAGCAGTGAAGTGTTCAGGGTTTACACTGAAGCTTTCTTT
TRBV9	-	-	TRBJ1-3	CASSFQAGSGNTIYF	TGTGCCAGCAGCTTTCAGGCGGGGAGTGGAAACACCATATATTTT
TRBV18	-	-	TRBJ2-5	CASSPTPIETQYF	TGTGCCAGCTCACCCACCCCAATAGAGACCCAGTACTTC
TRBV7-9	TRBD2	-	TRBJ2-7	CASSFRGGRSYEQYF	TGTGCCAGCAGCTTCCGCGGCGGGAGATCTTACGAGCAGTACTTC
TRBV6-4	TRBD2	once	TRBJ2-2	CASSETGGENTGELFF	TGTGCCAGCAGTGAAACCGGGGGGGAAAACACCGGGGAGCTGTTTTTT
TRBV15	TRBD1	-	TRBJ2-7	CATSILTGIGYEQYF	TGTGCCACCAGCATTTTGACAGGGATAGGCTACGAGCAGTACTTC
TRBV9	TRBD2	-	TRBJ2-1	CASTRTSYYNEQFF	TGTGCCAGCACCAGGACTAGCTATTACAATGAGCAGTTCTTC
TRBV10-3	-	-	TRBJ1-1	CAISARGGNTEAFF	TGTGCCATCAGTGCTAGGGGGGGGAACACTGAAGCTTTCTTT
TRBV7-2	-	-	TRBJ1-2	CASSLSIALGFYGYTF	TGTGCCAGCAGCTTAAGTATAGCTCTGGGGTTCTATGGCTACACCTTC
TRBV6-5	-	once	TRBJ2-5	CASSYLGVGTQYF	TGTGCCAGCAGTTACTTGGGGGTGGGGACCCAGTACTTC
TRBV29-1	-	-	TRBJ1-1	CSAHKTLNTEAFF	TGCAGCGCCCACAAGACGCTGAACACTGAAGCTTTCTTT
TRBV5-1	TRBD2	-	TRBJ2-1	CASSLDGGFNEQFF	TGCGCCAGCAGCTTGGACGGGGGGTTCAATGAGCAGTTCTTC
TRBV7-9	TRBD1	-	TRBJ1-1	CASSPGQGRDTEAFF	TGTGCCAGCAGCCCAGGACAGGGGCGCGACACTGAAGCTTTCTTT
TRBV5-4	TRBD2	few	TRBJ2-1	CASSGTSGRATNEQFF	TGTGCCAGCAGCGGGACTAGCGGGAGGGCGACCAATGAGCAGTTCTTC
TRBV6-1	-	-	TRBJ2-1	CAGASGPYNEQFF	TGTGCCGGGGCGTCAGGACCTTACAATGAGCAGTTCTTC
TRBV7-9	-	-	TRBJ1-1	CASSGRGRGTEAFF	TGTGCCAGCAGCGGAAGGGGCCGCGGCACTGAAGCTTTCTTT
TRBV7-2	-	-	TRBJ1-2	CASSYGVRSTNYGYTF	TGTGCCAGCAGCTATGGGGTCAGGTCGACTAACTATGGCTACACCTTC
TRBV10-3	TRBD1	-	TRBJ1-5	CAITPGGGQPQHF	TGTGCCATAACACCAGGGGGCGGGCAGCCCCAGCATTTT
TRBV10-1	-	once	TRBJ1-3	CASSERAGNTIYF	TGCGCCAGCAGTGAGAGGGCTGGAAACACCATATATTTT
TRBV6-5	TRBD1	-	TRBJ1-4	CASRKTGTGGEKLFF	TGTGCCAGCAGGAAAACCGGGACAGGGGGTGAAAAACTGTTTTTT
TRBV19	-	-	TRBJ2-1	CASSPDYNEQFF	TGTGCCAGTAGTCCAGACTACAATGAGCAGTTCTTC
TRBV6-5	-	-	TRBJ2-3	CASSPRPTDTQYF	TGTGCCAGCAGTCCACGTCCCACGGATACGCAGTATTTT
TRBV15	-	-	TRBJ2-3	CATSWRGRTDTQYF	TGTGCCACCAGCTGGCGGGGACGGACAGATACGCAGTATTTT
TRBV6-4	TRBD2	-	TRBJ2-1	CASSERLAGGINEQFF	TGTGCCAGCAGTGAGCGACTAGCGGGAGGGATCAATGAGCAGTTCTTC
TRBV30	-	-	TRBJ2-3	CAWTKAGLTFSTDTQYF	TGTGCCTGGACAAAGGCAGGCCTTACCTTTAGCACAGATACGCAGTATTTT
TRBV2	-	-	TRBJ2-3	CASGPVIVTDTQYF	TGTGCCAGCGGCCCGGTGATTGTGACGGATACGCAGTATTTT
TRBV18	-	once	TRBJ1-6	CASSPGVLGSPLHF	TGTGCCAGCTCACCAGGGGTGCTGGGTTCACCCCTCCACTTT